The 7 T cell receptor beta chains listed next were all sequenced from one sample in a study of blood T cell repertoires in COVID-19. Profiled with immunoSEQ multiplex PCR; TCRdb holds only in-frame clones, not every one. Here the sample spans roughly 410,000 clones, about 88% being singletons. The source material was peripheral blood. All receptors derive from a middle-aged woman with COVID-19, enrolled during active disease.

The rearrangement links TRBV27 to TRBJ1-5; 7 bases match TRBD1. CDR3 size: 16 residues. V lost 3 bases, J lost 4 bases, and 9 bases stayed unmatched. From germline, CDR1 is MNHEY and CDR2 SMNVEV (reference sequence). The CDR3 coding sequence is TGTGCCAGCAGTTTTAGATGGGACAGCGAGAATCAGCCCCAGCATTTT. Protein: CASSFRWDSENQPQHF.

The chain recombines TRBV10-2 with TRBJ2-1; 8 nucleotides match TRBD2. Germline V gene lookup returns CDR1 WSHSY and CDR2 SAAADI. V trimming: 9 bases; J trimming: 8 bases; junction bases outside the gene matches: 18. CDR3 size: 16 residues. CDR3 sequence reads: CASKGGRGAPHDEQFF. CDR3 DNA: TGCGCCAGTAAAGGGGGGCGGGGGGCCCCTCATGATGAGCAGTTCTTC.

This clone turned up a few times. The chain is built from TRBV28 and TRBJ2-3; no clear D gene. The CDR3 covers 15 residues. V lost 7 bases and J lost 0, with 14 bases in between. Germline values: CDR1 MDHEN, CDR2 SYDVKM. CDR3 bases: TGTGCCAGCAAAGATACCGTTCAGAGCACAGATACGCAGTATTTT. Protein: CASKDTVQSTDTQYF.

This chain uses TRBV7-2 with TRBJ1-3; D gene unclear. The ends were cut back, 1 base at V and 3 bases at J, with 7 bases in the middle. Germline values: CDR1 SGHTA, CDR2 FQGNSA. CDR3 length: 14 amino acids. As DNA, the CDR3 is TGTGCCAGCAGCTTAGGATACGGTGGAAACACCATATATTTT. Translating it yields CASSLGYGGNTIYF.

The chain carries TRBV5-1 and TRBJ1-1, with TRBD1 as a possible D gene (5 bases). V lost 4 bases to trimming and J lost 1 base, with 14 bases between them. Per germline, CDR1 SGHRS and CDR2 YFSETQ. There are 15 residues in the CDR3. The DNA of the CDR3 is TGCGCCAGCAGCCCCCCAACAGGACGGAACACTGAAGCTTTCTTT. Its protein product is CASSPPTGRNTEAFF. The full variable domain, with the rest looked up from reference TRBV5-1 and TRBJ1-1, is KAGVTQTPRYLIKTRGQQVTLSCSPISGHRSVSWYQQTPGQGLQFLFEYFSETQRNKGNFPGRFSGRQFSNSRSEMNVSTLELGDSALYLCASSPPTGRNTEAFFGQGTRLTVV.

This clone was recorded only once. The sample contains more than one DNA sequence encoding this CDR3. The chain is built from TRBV9 and TRBJ1-1, with D unresolved. Germline lookup yields CDR1 SGDLS and CDR2 YYNGEE. V lost 2 bases, J lost 1 base, and 6 bases lay in between. There are 13 residues in the CDR3. The CDR3 coding sequence is TGTGCCAGCAGCGTCACAGCGAACACTGAAGCTTTCTTT. This codes for CASSVTANTEAFF.

The chain couples TRBV2 to TRBJ2-1; D is uncertain. This CDR3 is built from 13 residues. Germline V gene data show CDR1 as SNHLY and CDR2 as FYNNEI. V was clipped by 5 bases and J by 6 bases, with 11 bases between them. This CDR3 is CASSWWASNEQFF. The DNA for the CDR3 is TGTGCCAGCAGTTGGTGGGCCTCCAATGAGCAGTTCTTC.